These 26 T cell receptor beta chains share one sample of origin, sequenced in a study of T cell repertoires in aging, cancer and after chemotherapy (dated by TCRdb to between 2018 and 2020). TCR beta rearrangements were amplified from genomic DNA extracted from peripheral blood rather than from sorted cells or RNA. The sequencing machine was an Illumina MiSeq. Multiplex touch-down PCR with a mixed TRB-A/B primer pool was used to amplify rearranged TRB sequences covering the V, D and J segments. The public reads were run again by TCRdb, first through fastp at Q25 and then through MiXCR, and only productive beta chains were kept. Every distinct CDR3 protein forms one entry, paired with its most common genes and DNA. The sample has approximately 10,000 distinct CDR3 sequences on record, 42% of them singletons. Less than 8.5% of the sample belongs to the ten largest clones. The sequencing input was blood. Receptor source: a human donor in good health.

The chain joins TRBV6-4 to TRBJ2-3; no firm D call. CDR1 and CDR2 from the germline V gene are MRHNA and SNTAGT. The CDR3 has 11 amino acids. The V gene lost 0 bases and the J gene lost 10 bases, with 5 bases spanning the gap. DNA for the CDR3: TGTGCCAGCAGTGACTCGGAAGCGCAGTATTTT. This sequence encodes CASSDSEAQYF.

The CDR3 coding sequence is TGTGCCAGCAACGAGGGAATTGGAGAGACCCAGTACTTC. Translated, it gives CASNEGIGETQYF. J is TRBJ2-5 and V is TRBV6-2 or TRBV6-3; possibly TRBD2 for D (5 bases). CDR1 and CDR2 (germline): MNHEY, SVGEGT. The CDR3 is made up of 13 amino acids. V was pared by 7 bases and J by 4 bases, with 13 bases between.

Worth noting for this clonotype: No conserved phenylalanine or tryptophan ends this CDR3, so it is likely a read error. This rearrangement joins TRBV6-1 to TRBJ2-7; possibly TRBD1 or TRBD2 for D (6 bases each). The V and J ends lost 6 bases and 2 bases respectively, with 17 bases between them. The CDR3 is made up of 15 amino acids. CDR1 MNHNS and CDR2 SASEGT come from the germline V gene. For the CDR3, the DNA is TGTGCCAGCAGGTTGGGTCAAGGGGGGCCCTACGAGCAGTACTAC. It specifies CASRLGQGGPYEQYY.

This clonotype was seen only a few times. The chain recombines TRBV7-9 with TRBJ2-7; TRBD1 is a possible D gene (6 bases). Germline-derived CDR1 and CDR2 are SEHNR and FQNEAQ (reference sequence). This CDR3 region has 15 residues. V gave up 6 bases and J gave up 3 bases, with 18 bases separating them. The CDR3 nucleotides read TGTGCCAGCAGTACCGACAGGACGTCCTTCTACGAGCAGTACTTC. This translates into CASSTDRTSFYEQYF.

A few counts support this clonotype. The V call is TRBV12-3 or TRBV12-4, the J call TRBJ2-1; a possible D gene is TRBD1 (6 bases). The CDR3 runs to 15 residues. CDR3 in amino acids: CASGLESPGTNEQFF. The CDR3 DNA reads as TGTGCTAGTGGTTTGGAGTCCCCAGGGACAAATGAGCAGTTCTTC.

V usage is TRBV5-1 and J usage is TRBJ2-7; D remains unclear. Trimming stripped 4 bases from V and 2 bases from J, with 7 bases between. Per the germline V gene, CDR1 is SGHRS and CDR2 is YFSETQ. The CDR3 has 12 amino acids. The chain's CDR3 is CASSPHAYEQYF. CDR3 nucleotides: TGCGCCAGCAGCCCACACGCCTACGAGCAGTACTTC.

This clonotype has just a few counts. The chain uses TRBV20-1 and TRBJ1-6, with 8 bases identical to TRBD1. In germline, CDR1 is DFQATT, CDR2 SNEGSKA (reference sequence). The CDR3 is made up of 16 amino acids. V trimming: 6 bases; J trimming: 7 bases; junction bases outside the gene matches: 14. The CDR3 protein is CSARPWTGTENSPLHF. The CDR3 nucleotides are TGCAGTGCGCGACCTTGGACAGGGACGGAGAATTCACCCCTCCACTTT.

The rearrangement joins TRBV7-9 to TRBJ1-3, with 9 bases matching TRBD1. The CDR3 is 16 residues long. J gave up 8 bases and V 1 base, and 9 bases lay outside the gene matches. Germline loops: CDR1 SEHNR, CDR2 FQNEAQ (reference sequence). CDR3: CASSLDGRTGDDTIYF. The CDR3 nucleotides are TGTGCCAGCAGCTTAGATGGCCGGACAGGGGATGACACCATATATTTT.

A few counts support this clonotype. The rearrangement uses TRBV7-2 and TRBJ1-5; D is possibly TRBD1 (6 bases). With 3 bases removed from V and 2 bases from J, the gap between germline ends came to 11 bases. The CDR3 sequence is 15 residues long. Germline V gene sequence: CDR1 SGHTA, CDR2 FQGNSA. The CDR3 nucleotides are TGTGCCAGCAGCTTTGAGGGGGGGGGCAATCAGCCCCAGCATTTT. Its translation is CASSFEGGGNQPQHF. Full variable domain (rest looked up from reference TRBV7-2 and TRBJ1-5): GAGVSQSPSNKVTEKGKDVELRCDPISGHTALYWYRQSLGQGLEFLIYFQGNSAPDKSGLPSDRFSAERTGGSVSTLTIQRTQQEDSAVYLCASSFEGGGNQPQHFGDGTRLSIL.

The chain uses TRBV10-2 and TRBJ1-5; D unresolved. The CDR3 sequence is 13 residues long. V was cut by 2 bases and J by 4 bases, with 6 bases left in between. The germline gives CDR1 WSHSY, CDR2 SAAADI. CDR3 in DNA: TGCGCCAGCAGTGAGACGGCAAATCAGCCCCAGCATTTT. Its translation: CASSETANQPQHF.

The chain carries TRBV6-5 and TRBJ1-1, with D unclear. In germline, CDR1 is MNHEY, CDR2 SVGAGI. CDR3 length equals 14 residues. Trimming took 2 bases from V and 1 from J, leaving 8 bases between them. CDR3 DNA sequence: TGTGCCAGCAGTTACAGAGCGGGGAACACTGAAGCTTTCTTT. Amino acids: CASSYRAGNTEAFF.

V usage is TRBV6-6 and J usage is TRBJ1-1, with D possibly matching TRBD1 (6 bases). The CDR3 is 15 residues long. Germline CDR1 MNHNY, CDR2 SVGAGI (reference sequence). V was clipped by 0 bases and J by 0 bases, with 8 bases between them. CDR3 nucleotide sequence: TGTGCCAGCAGTTACTCTAGGGGGATGAACACTGAAGCTTTCTTT. This encodes CASSYSRGMNTEAFF.

This clonotype was found a few times. The V and J genes are TRBV7-2 and TRBJ2-3; TRBD2 might be the D (6 bases). The CDR3 has 15 residues. V lost 1 base and J lost 3, with 11 bases in between. Germline V gives CDR1 SGHTA, CDR2 FQGNSA. The CDR3 DNA reads TGTGCCAGCAGCTTAGGGGCTAGCGTAACAGATACGCAGTATTTT. The encoded protein is CASSLGASVTDTQYF.

The chain couples TRBV27 to TRBJ2-1; 7 positions match TRBD1. Germline V CDR1 and CDR2: MNHEY, SMNVEV (reference sequence). V lost 3 bases to trimming and J lost 4 bases; unmatched junction nucleotides: 3. This CDR3 spans 14 amino acids. The CDR3 DNA reads as TGTGCCAGCAGTTTTGGGACAGTGTACAATGAGCAGTTCTTC. Translated: CASSFGTVYNEQFF.

The chain recombines TRBV5-6 with TRBJ2-3; the D gene is possibly TRBD2 (6 bases). This CDR3 region has 16 residues. Trimming stripped 0 bases from V and 1 base from J, with 12 bases between. CDR1 is SGHDT and CDR2 is YYEEEE in the germline V gene. The CDR3 sequence: CASSLGFGGGTDTQYF. The CDR3, as DNA: TGTGCCAGCAGCTTGGGATTCGGGGGAGGCACAGATACGCAGTATTTT.

The chain joins TRBV5-1 to TRBJ2-7; 10 nucleotides align to TRBD1. The trim removed 2 bases at V and 6 bases at J, leaving 2 bases unmatched. Germline values: CDR1 SGHRS, CDR2 YFSETQ. The CDR3 consists of 13 residues. CDR3 nucleotides: TGCGCCAGCAGCTTCCGGACAGGGGGCGAGCAGTACTTC. The encoded protein is CASSFRTGGEQYF.

The chain combines TRBV19 with TRBJ2-7; 9 bases fit TRBD2. Germline loops: CDR1 LNHDA, CDR2 SQIVND (reference sequence). CDR3 length: 14 residues. The V gene end was trimmed by 6 bases and the J gene end by 7 bases; junction bases not matched to a gene: 10. The CDR3, as DNA: TGTGCCAGTAGGGCCCAGCGGGGGGCCGGAGAGCAGTACTTC. Amino acid sequence: CASRAQRGAGEQYF.

V is TRBV4-3 and J is TRBJ2-1, with a weak D call TRBD1 (5 bases). The V gene lost 1 base and the J gene lost 8 bases, with 9 bases spanning the gap. CDR1 is LGHNA and CDR2 is YSLEER in the germline V gene. CDR3 length: 13 amino acids. CDR3 DNA: TGCGCCAGCAGCCAAGTAGGGGCGGATGAGCAGTTCTTC. Its translation: CASSQVGADEQFF.

V gene TRBV30 combines with J gene TRBJ1-5, with D possibly matching TRBD1 (5 bases). V lost 3 bases, J lost 2 bases, and 14 bases lay in between. Per the germline V gene, CDR1 is GTSNPN and CDR2 is SVGIG (reference sequence). This CDR3 comprises 15 residues. DNA of the CDR3: TGTGCCTGGAGGGCGGGGCGAAATGGCAATCAGCCCCAGCATTTT. This codes for CAWRAGRNGNQPQHF.

DNA for the CDR3: TGCAGTGCTAGTCAATCCCCCTACAATGAGCAGTTCTTC. Amino acid sequence: CSASQSPYNEQFF. The genes are TRBV20-1 and TRBJ2-1; no firm D call. Germline V gene lookup returns CDR1 DFQATT and CDR2 SNEGSKA (reference sequence). The ends were cut back, 3 bases at V and 2 bases at J, with 8 bases in the middle. The CDR3 contains 13 residues.

This clonotype was seen a few times. J is TRBJ1-2 and V is TRBV12-3 or TRBV12-4; D is unclear. The CDR3 runs to 15 residues. V was trimmed by 3 bases and J by 6 bases, leaving 17 bases between them. In nucleotides, the CDR3 is TGTGCCAGCAGTTTTTCTGGCAGCCGCCCGAATGGCTACACCTTC. Translating gives CASSFSGSRPNGYTF.

This chain links TRBV30 with TRBJ2-4; D is possibly TRBD2 (5 bases). This CDR3 contains 16 residues. Germline CDR1 reads GTSNPN; CDR2 reads SVGIG (reference sequence). Trimming removed 2 bases at V and 1 base at J, with 15 bases between. This CDR3 reads CAWSLPGSSAKNIQYF. CDR3 coding DNA: TGTGCCTGGAGTCTTCCGGGGTCTTCGGCCAAAAACATTCAGTACTTC. Filled out from reference TRBV30 and TRBJ2-4, the complete variable domain reads SQTIHQWPATLVQPVGSPLSLECTVEGTSNPNLYWYRQAAGRGLQLLFYSVGIGQISSEVPQNLSASRPQDRQFILSSKKLLLSDSGFYLCAWSLPGSSAKNIQYFGAGTRLSVL.

This clonotype came up a few times. The rearrangement joins TRBV4-2 to TRBJ2-3; D remains ambiguous. This CDR3 spans 15 amino acids. Between the trimmed V and J ends, which lost 0 bases and 0 bases, there was a span of 7 bases. Per germline, CDR1 LGHNA and CDR2 YNFKEQ. DNA for the CDR3: TGTGCCAGCAGCCAAGATTGGGGTAGCACAGATACGCAGTATTTT. This codes for CASSQDWGSTDTQYF.

This chain uses TRBV28 with TRBJ2-2; perhaps TRBD2 as D (5 bases). V gave up 7 bases and J gave up 8 bases, with 17 bases separating them. The CDR3 spans 14 residues. Looked up from germline, CDR1 is MDHEN and CDR2 is SYDVKM. The CDR3 region has the DNA TGTGCCAGCATCCTAGGGAGCGCCCGGGGGGAGCTGTTTTTT. Its translation is CASILGSARGELFF.

The gene calls are TRBV15 and TRBJ2-1, with 7 bases matching TRBD1. CDR3 length: 16 residues. Trimming took 4 bases from V and 2 from J; bases not matched to a gene: 8. Germline V gene sequence: CDR1 LNHNV, CDR2 YYDKDF (reference sequence). DNA for the CDR3: TGTGCCACCAGCATAACTTGGACAGGAGCCTACAATGAGCAGTTCTTC. Protein: CATSITWTGAYNEQFF.

In this sample, this clonotype turned up a few times. The CDR3 region has the DNA TGTGCCAGCAGTTCGCAACAGGGTGGAGAGACCCAGTACTTC. Encoded protein: CASSSQQGGETQYF. The rearrangement uses TRBV28 and TRBJ2-5; D is possibly TRBD1 (6 bases). Germline V gene sequence: CDR1 MDHEN, CDR2 SYDVKM. Between the trimmed V and J ends, which lost 4 bases and 4 bases, there was a span of 13 bases. CDR3 length: 14 residues. Full variable domain (remainder filled in from reference TRBV28 and TRBJ2-5): DVKVTQSSRYLVKRTGEKVFLECVQDMDHENMFWYRQDPGLGLRLIYFSYDVKMKEKGDIPEGYSVSREKKERFSLILESASTNQTSMYLCASSSQQGGETQYFGPGTRLLVL.